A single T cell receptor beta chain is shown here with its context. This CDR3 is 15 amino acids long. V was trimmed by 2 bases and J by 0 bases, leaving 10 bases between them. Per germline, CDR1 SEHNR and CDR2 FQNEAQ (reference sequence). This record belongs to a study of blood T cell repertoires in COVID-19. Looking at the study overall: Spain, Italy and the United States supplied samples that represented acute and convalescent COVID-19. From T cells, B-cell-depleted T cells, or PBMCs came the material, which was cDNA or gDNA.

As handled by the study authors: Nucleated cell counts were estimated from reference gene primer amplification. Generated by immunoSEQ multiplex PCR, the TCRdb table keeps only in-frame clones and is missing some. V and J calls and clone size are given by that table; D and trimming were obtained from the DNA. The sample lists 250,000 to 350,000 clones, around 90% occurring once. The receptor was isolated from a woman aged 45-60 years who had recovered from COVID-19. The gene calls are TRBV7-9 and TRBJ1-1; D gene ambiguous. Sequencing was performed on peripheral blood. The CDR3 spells CASSLKATVNTEAFF. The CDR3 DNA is TGTGCCAGCAGCTTAAAGGCTACAGTGAACACTGAAGCTTTCTTT.